The T cell receptor (beta chain) under discussion was sequenced for a study of blood T cell repertoires in COVID-19. As for the study in general: COVID-19 samples from acute and convalescent phases originated in the United States, Italy and Spain.

The CDR3 loop spans 14 amino acids. Per germline, CDR1 SEHNR and CDR2 FQNEAQ (reference sequence). The germline V and J ends were trimmed by 1 base and 0 bases, with 6 bases remaining between them. Original handling: Amplification with reference gene primers provided the estimates of nucleated cell counts. The repertoire was sequenced with immunoSEQ multiplex PCR; TCRdb's copy has only in-frame clones and lacks some. The V and J calls and clone size were taken over from that table, and D and trimming were inferred from the DNA. The table includes 250,000 to 350,000 clones, roughly 90% detected once. The chain couples TRBV7-9 to TRBJ2-5, with D hard to call. The TCR sequence derives from a man aged 25 to 40 with acute or convalescent COVID-19. Sequenced material: peripheral blood. The CDR3 is CASSLGQDQETQYF. The CDR3 DNA sequence: TGTGCCAGCAGCTTAGGGCAGGACCAAGAGACCCAGTACTTC.